Sequencing of this T cell receptor (beta chain) was carried out in a study of T cells in Graves' hyperthyroidism and ophthalmopathy (dated by TCRdb to between 2019 and 2020). In terms of the full investigation: Peripheral blood was sampled at the time of initial diagnosis, prior to any treatment. According to the paper, TCR Vbeta CDR3 sequencing was carried out on 135 peripheral blood samples, which came from under 50 ophthalmopathy, approximately 72 hyperthyroidism and roughly 17 progressor patients. A discovery cohort of approximately 97 patients, roughly 45 with Graves' ophthalmopathy and about 58 with stable Graves' hyperthyroidism, was used to find distinguishing TCR V-J signatures. In addition, the study compared T-cell repertoires in thyroid tissue and in blood from several Graves' hyperthyroidism patients. The 95 to 100 discovery patients were randomly split 7:3 into training and test sets. An independent validation cohort of 18 to 20 hyperthyroidism patients and approximately 16 patients who later progressed to ophthalmopathy tested prospective prediction of ophthalmopathy. After sampling, hyperthyroidism patients received methimazole starting at 30 mg daily, and ophthalmopathy patients received high-dose intravenous methylprednisolone. Points the paper makes about the study in general: Most expanded thyroid clonotypes (frequency above 0.001) were also found in blood, which suggests that blood repertoires may mirror thyroid immune responses. During validation, the model predicted progression to ophthalmopathy a median of about 6.5 months ahead of onset, with 70.59% sensitivity and 72.22% specificity. No statistical method was used to fix the sample size in advance, and group allocation was not hidden from the investigators. A 13 V-J signature model separated ophthalmopathy from stable hyperthyroidism, with around 91% sensitivity and 81% to 82% specificity in cross-validation and 80%/75% in testing.

V lost 6 bases and J lost 7 bases, and the count of bases not matched to a germline gene is 13. Its CDR3 holds 16 amino acids, cysteine through phenylalanine. Only the CDR3 DNA is retained, 48 bases long and in frame from the first base. CDR1 and CDR2, per the germline V gene, are KGHSH and LQKENI. A patient counted as having stable Graves' hyperthyroidism if no progression to ophthalmopathy occurred over 18 months of follow-up. Hyperthyroidism patients were newly diagnosed, with disease duration under 2 months, and aged 18 to 65 years. Exclusion was applied to patients with uncontrolled infections, other autoimmune diseases, pregnancy or lactation. Diagnoses were established on the basis of clinical symptoms, serum thyroxine and TRAb, thyroid ultrasound, and orbital computed tomography. Ficoll-Paque density gradient centrifugation was used to isolate PBMCs from approximately 10 ml of fresh peripheral blood. Total RNA was extracted with Trizol reagent, and quality was checked on an Agilent 2100 Bioanalyzer.

The TCR beta CDR3 regions were amplified from the RNA transcripts. A first-round RT-PCR of the TCR CDR3 used the HTBI primer set with the Qiagen OneStep RT-PCR kit. Libraries were constructed in a second round of multiplex PCR, after which size selection and purification were performed. The libraries were sequenced on an Illumina HiSeq2000 using paired-end 100 bp reads. The authors processed their data as follows. Raw data were processed with SOAPnuke, discarding reads with adapters, uncalled bases, mean Phred below 15, or no exact constant-primer or identifier match. High-quality paired reads were merged with COPE v1.2.5, and unique nucleotide sequences were defined as clonotypes. MiTCR v1.1 was used to align clonotypes to the IMGT TRBV, TRBD and TRBJ reference segments. The analysis was restricted to V-J combinations with a frequency above 0.0001, which together covered just over 99% of the repertoires. The TCS score was defined as F50 (clonal expansion) divided by E x V (chaos), with BLOSUM62-based TCRdist calculated between CDR3 peptides within each V-J. Welch's t-statistics and random forest reduced 514 V-J features to under 15, which were used in a naive Bayes classifier (R e1071). TCRdb reanalyzed the raw reads on its own, using fastp at Q25 for trimming and MiXCR for clone calling, and kept in-frame beta chains. Merged by CDR3 protein, the rows form single entries marked with the most common genes and DNA. For this entry, the V and J calls and clone size follow TCRdb and not the study's own pipeline. For this sample the table gives hundreds of thousands of distinct CDR3 sequences, of which 12% to 15% were detected only once. About 9.4% of the sample belongs to the ten largest clones.

This clonotype has only one observation. No cognate antigen has been identified for it. Within one base of it there is no much larger clone, and no base qualities were kept. One read alone makes for weak evidence. The receptor's source is a woman in her late teens or twenties with Graves' hyperthyroidism. Material for sequencing was blood. The chain employs TRBV18 and TRBJ2-2; TRBD1 lines up with 8 middle nucleotides. The bases read TGTGCCAGCTCGCGGTGGACAGGGACAATAATCGGGGAGCTGTTTTTT. Translated, it reads CASSRWTGTIIGELFF.